This T cell receptor (beta chain) was documented in a study of CXCR3-negative and CXCR3-positive naive CD8 T cells. General observations from the study: Both naive subsets, CXCR3-negative and CXCR3-positive, displayed similar TRBV-TRBJ usage, unlike memory cells. CXCR3-positive naive cells carried more hydrophobic TRB CDR3s than CXCR3-negative naive cells did.

5' RACE that incorporated UMI labels was used to prepare the TRB cDNA libraries. TCRdb re-called the 5' RACE reads and catalogs CDR3 proteins one per entry, DNA excluded. Here the sample table reports about 56,000 distinct CDR3 sequences. This CDR3 has 15 amino acids. Germline V lookup: CDR1 SEHNR, CDR2 FQNEAQ (reference sequence). To note about this clonotype: What it binds is not known.

The genes are TRBV7-9 and TRBJ1-2; the D gene TCRdb calls, TRBD1, cannot be checked with no DNA. The sequenced sample consisted of naive CXCR3+ CD8+ T cells from blood. Subset given: CD45RO-CCR7+CD27+CD95- naive CD8+ T cells expressing CXCR3 (TNR3+). The TCR originated in a human donor in good health. Some clones in this sample may be carry-over from other donors' samples. The CDR3 sequence: CASSHDRGIDYGYTF. The full variable domain, with the rest looked up from reference TRBV7-9 and TRBJ1-2, is DTGVSQNPRHKITKRGQNVTFRCDPISEHNRLYWYRQTLGQGPEFLTYFQNEAQLEKSRLLSDRFSAERPKGSFSTLEIQRTEQGDSAMYLCASSHDRGIDYGYTFGSGTRLTVV.